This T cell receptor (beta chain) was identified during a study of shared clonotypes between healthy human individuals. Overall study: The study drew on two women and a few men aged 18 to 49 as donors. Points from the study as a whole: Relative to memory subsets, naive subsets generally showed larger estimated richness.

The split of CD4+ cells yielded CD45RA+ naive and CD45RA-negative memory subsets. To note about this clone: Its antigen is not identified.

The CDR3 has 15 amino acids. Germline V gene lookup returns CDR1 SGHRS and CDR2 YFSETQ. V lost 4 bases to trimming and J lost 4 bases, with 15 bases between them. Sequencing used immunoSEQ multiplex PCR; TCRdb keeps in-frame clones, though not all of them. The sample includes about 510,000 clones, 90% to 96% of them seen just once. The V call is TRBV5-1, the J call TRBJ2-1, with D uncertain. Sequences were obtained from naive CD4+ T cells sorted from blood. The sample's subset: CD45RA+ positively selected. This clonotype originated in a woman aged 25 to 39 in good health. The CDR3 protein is CASSDQGSVYNEQFF. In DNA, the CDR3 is TGCGCCAGCAGCGACCAAGGATCCGTTTACAATGAGCAGTTCTTC. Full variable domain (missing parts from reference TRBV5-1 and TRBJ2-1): KAGVTQTPRYLIKTRGQQVTLSCSPISGHRSVSWYQQTPGQGLQFLFEYFSETQRNKGNFPGRFSGRQFSNSRSEMNVSTLELGDSALYLCASSDQGSVYNEQFFGPGTRLTVL.